The 13 T cell receptor beta chains presented below share a single source sample, sequenced in a study of T-cell reconstitution after alpha-beta-depleted transplantation in children. This sample's TCRbeta library carried unique molecular identifier barcodes. Via MiXCR, TCRdb re-called the PCR reads, giving one row per CDR3 protein. The table has about 1,000,000 distinct CDR3 sequences, roughly 29% seen once. Sequenced material: PBMCs, mostly from graft donor cells, taken 360 days after TCRalphabeta/CD19-depleted stem cell transplant. These receptors originate from a boy under three years old who had a stem cell transplant for SCID, so the T cells may come from the graft donor.

The V call is TRBV2, the J call TRBJ2-1, with 7 bases fitting TRBD1. Losses at the gene ends were 6 bases for V and 13 bases for J; bases not matched to a gene: 9. The V gene's germline CDR1 is SNHLY and CDR2 FYNNEI. This CDR3 region has 12 residues. The CDR3 here is CASSPSRQGQFF. For the CDR3, the DNA is TGTGCCAGCAGCCCCAGCAGACAGGGTCAGTTCTTC.

This clonotype showed up just a few times. The V and J genes are TRBV5-1 and TRBJ2-7; TRBD1 aligns across 10 bases. From germline, CDR1 is SGHRS and CDR2 YFSETQ. V lost 4 bases, J lost 1 base, and 8 bases stayed unmatched. CDR3 length: 16 amino acids. The CDR3 sequence is CASSPEPGQGSYEQYF. The CDR3 DNA follows: TGCGCCAGCAGCCCCGAACCGGGACAGGGGTCCTACGAGCAGTACTTC.

This chain links TRBV6-9 with TRBJ1-2; no firm D call. There are 9 residues in the CDR3. Looked up from germline, CDR1 is MNHGY and CDR2 is SVAAGI. Between the trimmed V and J ends, which lost 8 bases and 8 bases, there was a span of 6 bases. The CDR3 nucleotides read TGTGCCAGCCTCGGCGGCTACACCTTC. This translates into CASLGGYTF.

This clonotype came up a few times. The chain employs TRBV12-3 or TRBV12-4 and TRBJ1-3; D uncertain. This CDR3 has 14 residues. The V end was cut by 0 bases, the J end by 2 bases, with 5 bases between. The CDR3 loop is CASSLASTGNTIYF. CDR3 nucleotides: TGTGCCAGCAGTTTAGCGTCCACTGGAAACACCATATATTTT.

This clonotype has only one observation. The genes are TRBV10-3 and TRBJ2-3, with 14 bases aligning to TRBD2. The J segment lost 1 base and the V segment lost 6 bases, leaving 9 bases of the junction unmatched. The CDR3 extends over 18 amino acids. Germline V gene lookup returns CDR1 ENHRY and CDR2 SYGVKD. The CDR3 reads CAIRGLAGAYIGTDTQYF. DNA for the CDR3: TGTGCCATCAGGGGACTAGCGGGGGCCTATATTGGCACAGATACGCAGTATTTT.

The rearrangement joins TRBV6-5 to TRBJ1-3; a weak D match, TRBD1 (5 bases). V lost 0 bases and J lost 7, with 13 bases in between. This CDR3 has 15 amino acids. Germline V gene sequence: CDR1 MNHEY, CDR2 SVGAGI. CDR3 nucleotide sequence: TGTGCCAGCAGTTACTCAAGGGATTGGGGCAACACCATATATTTT. It codes for CASSYSRDWGNTIYF.

V usage is TRBV7-3 and J usage is TRBJ2-1; D is possibly TRBD1 (5 bases). This CDR3 contains 13 residues. CDR1 and CDR2 from the germline V gene are SGHTA and FQGTGA. The ends were cut back, 1 base at V and 8 bases at J, with 9 bases in the middle. CDR3 sequence reads: CASSLIGVDEQFF. The CDR3 DNA sequence: TGTGCCAGCAGCTTAATAGGGGTAGATGAGCAGTTCTTC.

The rearrangement joins TRBV15 to TRBJ2-7, with D unclear. Trimming removed 3 bases at V and 4 bases at J, with 7 bases between. The CDR3 totals 12 residues. Germline V CDR1 and CDR2: LNHNV, YYDKDF (reference sequence). For the CDR3, the DNA is TGTGCCACCAGCAGGTTCGGGTACGAGCAGTACTTC. Translating gives CATSRFGYEQYF.

This clonotype was counted at least ten times. The genes are TRBV4-2 and TRBJ2-1; 12 nucleotides line up with TRBD1. Germline V gene data show CDR1 as LGHNA and CDR2 as YNFKEQ. The junction had 8 bases not matched to a gene; V was cut back by 1 base and J by 7 bases. The CDR3 is 17 amino acids. CDR3 sequence (DNA): TGTGCCAGCAGCCAAGTTACGGGACAGGGGGCGCAAAATGAGCAGTTCTTC. Translation: CASSQVTGQGAQNEQFF.

The J gene is TRBJ2-7, the V gene TRBV30, with unresolved D. Germline loops: CDR1 GTSNPN, CDR2 SVGIG (reference sequence). Between the trimmed V and J ends, which lost 5 bases and 4 bases, there was a span of 9 bases. The CDR3 has 11 amino acids. CDR3 residues: CAWQTRYEQYF. CDR3 in DNA: TGTGCCTGGCAGACGCGATACGAGCAGTACTTC.

The rearrangement joins TRBV5-1 to TRBJ2-4, with 7 bases aligning to TRBD1. The CDR3 runs to 13 residues. Trimming removed 3 bases from V and 7 bases from J; junction bases left unmatched: 4. CDR1 and CDR2 from the germline V gene are SGHRS and YFSETQ. CDR3 DNA sequence: TGCGCCAGCAGCTCGACAGGGCGGAACATTCAGTACTTC. This translates into CASSSTGRNIQYF. The full variable domain, in which reference TRBV5-1 and TRBJ2-4 provide the parts outside the CDR3, is KAGVTQTPRYLIKTRGQQVTLSCSPISGHRSVSWYQQTPGQGLQFLFEYFSETQRNKGNFPGRFSGRQFSNSRSEMNVSTLELGDSALYLCASSSTGRNIQYFGAGTRLSVL.

This chain uses TRBV20-1 with TRBJ2-3; the D call may be TRBD1 or TRBD2 (6 bases each). V lost 1 base to trimming and J lost 6 bases, with 14 bases between them. From germline, CDR1 is DFQATT and CDR2 SNEGSKA (reference sequence). This CDR3 region has 14 residues. Written as DNA, the CDR3 is TGCAGTGCTAGAGGTCGGGGGCCCGTCGATACGCAGTATTTT. This encodes CSARGRGPVDTQYF.

The chain has TRBV7-3 and TRBJ2-5; possible D gene TRBD2, 6 bases. Germline lookup yields CDR1 SGHTA and CDR2 FQGTGA. Trimming took 1 base from V and 4 from J, leaving 13 bases between them. This CDR3 comprises 15 residues. In DNA form, the CDR3 reads TGTGCCAGCAGCTTAAATGGGGGGATGGGAGAGACCCAGTACTTC. Residues: CASSLNGGMGETQYF.